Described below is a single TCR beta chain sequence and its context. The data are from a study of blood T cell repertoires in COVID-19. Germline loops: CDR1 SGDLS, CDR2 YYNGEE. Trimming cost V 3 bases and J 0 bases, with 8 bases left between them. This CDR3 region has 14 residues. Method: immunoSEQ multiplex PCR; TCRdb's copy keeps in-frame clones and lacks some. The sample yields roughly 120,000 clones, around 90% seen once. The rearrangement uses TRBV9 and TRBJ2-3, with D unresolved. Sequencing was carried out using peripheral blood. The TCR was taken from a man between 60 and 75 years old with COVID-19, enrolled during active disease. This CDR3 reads CASSALRSTDTQYF. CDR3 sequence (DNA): TGTGCCAGCAGCGCACTAAGGAGCACAGATACGCAGTATTTT.